The 13 T cell receptor beta chains in this list originate from one sample, sequenced in a study of T cells in Graves' hyperthyroidism and ophthalmopathy. The source material, RNA transcripts, was used to amplify TCR beta CDR3 regions. TCR CDR3 regions were first amplified by RT-PCR with HTBI primers. Each CDR3 protein gets one entry after TCRdb re-called the multiplex PCR reads with MiXCR. The data show around 500,000 distinct CDR3 sequences, with roughly a sixth seen just once and about 31% held by the top ten. What was sequenced was blood. The source of these receptors is a woman in her 30s with Graves' ophthalmopathy.

This clonotype was detected ten times or more. The chain uses TRBV5-6 and TRBJ2-2, with a weak D call TRBD2 (5 bases). This CDR3 has 14 amino acids. CDR1 is SGHDT, CDR2 YYEEEE, per germline. V gave up 1 base and J gave up 5 bases, with 9 bases separating them. CDR3 protein: CASSLLRETGELFF. The CDR3 nucleotides read TGTGCCAGCAGCTTGCTTCGGGAAACCGGGGAGCTGTTTTTT.

This clonotype has a handful of counts. J is TRBJ2-7 and V is TRBV19; D may be TRBD1 or TRBD2 (7 bases each). CDR3 length equals 19 residues. CDR1 LNHDA and CDR2 SQIVND come from the germline V gene (reference sequence). V was trimmed by 6 bases and J by 4 bases, leaving 31 bases between them. For the CDR3, the DNA is TGTGCCAGTAGACTCAGGGGGTCAGGCCCAGGAGCGGGACTGTACGAGCAGTACTTC. Protein product: CASRLRGSGPGAGLYEQYF. Drawing the rest from reference TRBV19 and TRBJ2-7, the complete variable domain is DGGITQSPKYLFRKEGQNVTLSCEQNLNHDAMYWYRQDPGQGLRLIYYSQIVNDFQKGDIAEGYSVSREKKESFPLTVTSAQKNPTAFYLCASRLRGSGPGAGLYEQYFGPGTRLTVT.

This clonotype has at least ten counts. The rearrangement joins TRBV28 to TRBJ1-1; 10 nucleotides line up with TRBD1. The ends lost 3 bases at V and 1 base at J; junction bases unmatched: 5. This CDR3 has 16 amino acids. Germline assignment: CDR1 MDHEN and CDR2 SYDVKM. Here the CDR3 DNA reads TGTGCCAGCAGTTTGGGACAGGGGACCCCGAACACTGAAGCTTTCTTT. Translation gives CASSLGQGTPNTEAFF. Full variable domain (missing parts from reference TRBV28 and TRBJ1-1): DVKVTQSSRYLVKRTGEKVFLECVQDMDHENMFWYRQDPGLGLRLIYFSYDVKMKEKGDIPEGYSVSREKKERFSLILESASTNQTSMYLCASSLGQGTPNTEAFFGQGTRLTVV.

The table lists this clonotype with a count of one. The V gene is TRBV14, the J gene TRBJ2-7; no reliable D call. The CDR3 extends over 15 amino acids. Germline V gene sequence: CDR1 SGHDN, CDR2 FVKESK. V lost 4 bases and J 0 bases, leaving 13 bases between the germline ends. CDR3 nucleotide sequence: TGTGCCAGCAGCCCCCCTGGGATCAGCTCCTACGAGCAGTACTTC. As protein: CASSPPGISSYEQYF.

The chain is built from TRBV24-1 and TRBJ2-1, with 7 bases matching TRBD2. CDR3 length: 13 residues. After removal of 1 base from V and 12 bases from J, the junction contained 5 bases not matched to a gene. From germline, CDR1 is KGHDR and CDR2 SFDVKD. The CDR3 DNA is TGTGCCACCAGTGATTTATGGGGGAGGGTGCAGTTCTTC. Its translation: CATSDLWGRVQFF.

This clonotype showed up just a few times. The genes are TRBV7-9 and TRBJ1-1; 11 nucleotides line up with TRBD1. CDR1 SEHNR and CDR2 FQNEAQ come from the germline V gene (reference sequence). The CDR3 extends over 14 amino acids. The trim removed 3 bases at V and 7 bases at J, leaving 4 bases unmatched. CDR3 nucleotides: TGTGCCAGCAGCTTGGGACAGGGGGTGGATGAAGCTTTCTTT. It codes for CASSLGQGVDEAFF.

This clonotype was seen many times. The chain uses TRBV28 and TRBJ1-5, with D tentatively TRBD1 (5 bases). Germline V gives CDR1 MDHEN, CDR2 SYDVKM. The CDR3 runs 17 residues. Trimming stripped 6 bases from V and 7 bases from J, with 25 bases between. The CDR3 sequence: CASSPSSGHFAGQPQHF. Written as DNA, the CDR3 is TGTGCCAGCAGCCCGTCCTCGGGGCACTTTGCGGGACAGCCCCAGCATTTT.

This clonotype came up once. J is TRBJ2-7 and V is TRBV19; TRBD2 aligns across 10 bases. Germline V CDR1 and CDR2: LNHDA, SQIVND (reference sequence). V shed 7 bases and J 2 bases; nucleotides not matched to a gene: 5. CDR3 length: 14 amino acids. The CDR3 bases are TGTGCCAGTAAGTCGACTAGCGGGCCCTACGAGCAGTACTTC. This codes for CASKSTSGPYEQYF.

In this sample, this clonotype turned up many times. V gene TRBV24-1 combines with J gene TRBJ1-2; D may be TRBD1 (5 bases). Trimming removed 3 bases from V and 8 bases from J, with 12 bases in between. CDR1 KGHDR and CDR2 SFDVKD come from the germline V gene. The CDR3 is made up of 13 amino acids. CDR3 in amino acids: CATSDPGTGGYTF. CDR3 nucleotides: TGTGCCACCAGTGATCCCGGGACGGGGGGCTACACCTTC.

V usage is TRBV9 and J usage is TRBJ2-2; D unclear. Germline assignment: CDR1 SGDLS and CDR2 YYNGEE. This CDR3 has 14 residues. The V gene lost 0 bases and the J gene lost 1 base, with 4 bases spanning the gap. CDR3 region: CASSVVENTGELFF. The CDR3 region has the DNA TGTGCCAGCAGCGTAGTTGAGAACACCGGGGAGCTGTTTTTT.

This clonotype was seen more than once but under ten times. V is TRBV24-1 and J is TRBJ2-5; D is possibly TRBD2 (5 bases). Germline V CDR1 and CDR2: KGHDR, SFDVKD. The CDR3 spans 15 residues. Between the trimmed V and J ends, which lost 0 bases and 0 bases, there was a span of 7 bases. The CDR3 spells CATSDLTTNQETQYF. Written as DNA, the CDR3 is TGTGCCACCAGTGATTTGACGACTAACCAAGAGACCCAGTACTTC.

Comment on this clonotype: This may arise from a read error, as a much more abundant clone is one base away. The chain carries TRBV2 and TRBJ2-6; weak D call: TRBD1 (5 bases). Germline assignment: CDR1 SNHLY and CDR2 FYNNEI. CDR3 length equals 15 residues. V was trimmed by 8 bases and J by 1 base, leaving 12 bases between them. CDR3 DNA: TGTGCCAGCGGACACAGAATGTCTGGGGCCAACGTCCTGACTTTC. It codes for CASGHRMSGANVLTF.

This clonotype was recorded many times. J is TRBJ2-3 and V is TRBV7-3, with D possibly called TRBD1 or TRBD2 (5 bases each). The CDR3 is 15 residues long. Trimming shortened V by 4 bases and J by 3 bases, and 14 bases separated the two germline ends. Germline-derived CDR1 and CDR2 are SGHTA and FQGTGA. CDR3 sequence (DNA): TGTGCCAGCAGCTACCGGGACGGACCTACAGATACGCAGTATTTT. This gives the protein CASSYRDGPTDTQYF.